The 27 T cell receptor beta chains presented below share a single source sample, sequenced in a study of blood T cell repertoires in COVID-19. Generated by immunoSEQ multiplex PCR, the TCRdb table keeps only in-frame clones and is missing some. The sample contains about 230,000 clones, 75% to 85% of which appear only once. Sequenced: peripheral blood. These TCRs come from a woman aged 45-65 years with acute or convalescent COVID-19.

This sequence joins TRBV2 and TRBJ2-1; 7 nucleotides align to TRBD2. The CDR3 extends over 16 amino acids. Germline V CDR1 and CDR2: SNHLY, FYNNEI. V lost 6 bases, J lost 0 bases, and 8 bases stayed unmatched. The CDR3 nucleotides are TGTGCCAGCAGGCGTCCTAGCGGTAGCTCCTACAATGAGCAGTTCTTC. Translated: CASRRPSGSSYNEQFF.

The chain carries TRBV7-2 and TRBJ2-3, with 12 bases aligning to TRBD2. Germline V CDR1 and CDR2: SGHTA, FQGNSA. The trim removed 3 bases at V and 3 bases at J, leaving 1 base unmatched. The CDR3 covers 15 residues. The CDR3 DNA sequence: TGTGCCAGCAGCTTGACTAGCGGGAGTACAGATACGCAGTATTTT. Translated, it gives CASSLTSGSTDTQYF.

The chain is built from TRBV6-5 and TRBJ1-3; no reliable D call. V gave up 6 bases and J gave up 0 bases, with 12 bases separating them. From germline, CDR1 is MNHEY and CDR2 SVGAGI. The CDR3 has 15 amino acids. The CDR3 sequence: CASRGRLSSGNTIYF. As DNA, the CDR3 is TGTGCCAGCAGGGGCAGGCTTTCCTCTGGAAACACCATATATTTT.

This clone was detected a few times. The chain has TRBV10-1 and TRBJ2-5; D gene unclear. The CDR3 has 15 amino acids. Germline V gene data show CDR1 as WNHNN and CDR2 as SYGVQD (reference sequence). The V end lost 0 bases, the J end lost 5 bases, and 13 bases lay between the germline ends. The CDR3 loop reads CASSESAQAKETQYF. The CDR3 DNA follows: TGCGCCAGCAGTGAGTCGGCGCAGGCGAAGGAGACCCAGTACTTC.

The CDR3 here is CASSSRATGELFF. CDR3 in DNA: TGTGCCAGCAGTAGCAGGGCCACCGGGGAGCTGTTTTTT. The chain is built from TRBV6-5 and TRBJ2-2, with D possibly TRBD1 on 5 matching bases. Between the trimmed V and J ends, which lost 5 bases and 4 bases, there was a span of 8 bases. The CDR3 extends over 13 amino acids. CDR1 and CDR2 (germline): MNHEY, SVGAGI.

This clone was detected once. This chain joins TRBV6-5 and TRBJ2-3; 8 positions match TRBD2. The trim removed 4 bases at V and 4 bases at J, leaving 4 bases unmatched. Germline loops: CDR1 MNHEY, CDR2 SVGAGI. This CDR3 comprises 14 residues. The CDR3 DNA reads as TGTGCCAGCAGTTCGGGGGGGCGTGCAGATACGCAGTATTTT. This encodes CASSSGGRADTQYF.

The V call is TRBV5-6, the J call TRBJ2-5, with 7 nucleotides matching TRBD2. The germline CDR1 and CDR2 sequences are SGHDT and YYEEEE. V lost 0 bases, J lost 2 bases, and 4 bases stayed unmatched. The CDR3 covers 15 residues. The CDR3 DNA reads TGTGCCAGCAGCTTGGATGCGGGACTACAAGAGACCCAGTACTTC. Protein sequence: CASSLDAGLQETQYF.

This chain links TRBV2 with TRBJ2-1, with D maybe TRBD2 (5 bases). V dropped 4 bases and J dropped 0 bases, with 10 bases sitting between them. The germline V gene encodes CDR1 SNHLY and CDR2 FYNNEI. The CDR3 has 15 amino acids. The CDR3 protein is CASSAGSSSYNEQFF. CDR3 DNA: TGTGCCAGCAGTGCGGGGAGTAGCTCCTACAATGAGCAGTTCTTC.

This clone was seen a handful of times. The chain uses TRBV4-3 and TRBJ1-5; 7 bases align to TRBD1. The CDR3 is made up of 15 amino acids. Germline values: CDR1 LGHNA, CDR2 YSLEER. The V segment lost 0 bases and the J segment 4 bases; nucleotides outside the gene matches: 3. The CDR3 here is CASSQDTGVNQPQHF. In nucleotides, the CDR3 is TGCGCCAGCAGCCAAGACACAGGGGTAAATCAGCCCCAGCATTTT.

This clone occurred a few times. The same CDR3 also results from other DNA sequences found in this sample. The J gene is TRBJ1-4, the V gene TRBV18; TRBD1 is a possible D gene (5 bases). CDR3 length equals 15 residues. Trimming stripped 2 bases from V and 0 bases from J, with 7 bases between. Per the germline V gene, CDR1 is KGHSH and CDR2 is LQKENI. CDR3 nucleotides: TGTGCCAGCTCACCAGACAGAGCAACTAATGAAAAACTGTTTTTT. This translates into CASSPDRATNEKLFF.

The chain uses TRBV28 and TRBJ2-1; D is perhaps TRBD2 (6 bases). V dropped 11 bases and J dropped 8 bases, with 22 bases sitting between them. Germline CDR1 MDHEN, CDR2 SYDVKM. The CDR3 sequence is 14 residues long. The chain's CDR3 is CASLDGREEDEQFF. In nucleotides, the CDR3 is TGTGCCTCTCTGGATGGCAGGGAGGAAGATGAGCAGTTCTTC.

This clone was recorded only once. This chain connects TRBV10-1 to TRBJ1-5; D remains ambiguous. Per germline, CDR1 WNHNN and CDR2 SYGVQD (reference sequence). V shed 8 bases and J shed 2 bases, with 7 bases lying between them. This CDR3 contains 12 residues. CDR3 in DNA: TGCGCCAGCCTTCGAGGCAATCAGCCCCAGCATTTT. Its translation is CASLRGNQPQHF.

The chain has TRBV5-1 and TRBJ1-1; no clear D gene. Trimming stripped 0 bases from V and 0 bases from J, with 6 bases between. The V gene's germline CDR1 is SGHRS and CDR2 YFSETQ. The CDR3 is 14 residues long. CDR3 coding DNA: TGCGCCAGCAGCTTGGACACAGTGAACACTGAAGCTTTCTTT. Amino acids: CASSLDTVNTEAFF.

The count of this clone is one. At one end, the junction sequence differs from germline, possibly due to a read error. The chain couples TRBV7-2 to TRBJ2-1; D may be TRBD2 (6 bases). Germline V gene data show CDR1 as SGHTA and CDR2 as FQGNSA. This CDR3 is built from 13 residues. The CDR3: CASSLGGTDELFF. Here the CDR3 DNA reads TGTGCCAGCAGCTTAGGCGGGACTGACGAGCTGTTCTTC.

The chain has TRBV27 and TRBJ1-4; D ambiguous. This CDR3 spans 14 amino acids. The V end was cut by 6 bases, the J end by 5 bases, with 13 bases between. Germline V gene lookup returns CDR1 MNHEY and CDR2 SMNVEV (reference sequence). CDR3 nucleotides: TGTGCCAGCAGGCGGATGTTCGAAAATGAAAAACTGTTTTTT. Translation gives CASRRMFENEKLFF.

The genes are TRBV30 and TRBJ2-3; no clear D gene. The germline V gene has CDR1 GTSNPN and CDR2 SVGIG (reference sequence). Trimming took off 4 bases at V and 2 bases at J, with 7 bases between the two ends. The CDR3 totals 12 residues. The CDR3 sequence: CAWTQATDTQYF. Here the CDR3 DNA reads TGTGCCTGGACCCAAGCCACAGATACGCAGTATTTT.

The V gene is TRBV4-1, the J gene TRBJ1-2; D call uncertain. Per germline, CDR1 MGHRA and CDR2 YSYEKL. V gave up 2 bases and J gave up 10 bases, with 17 bases separating them. CDR3 length equals 14 residues. The CDR3 loop is CASSQPSSGYDYTF. CDR3 bases: TGCGCCAGCAGCCAACCAAGTTCCGGGTACGACTACACCTTC.

This chain uses TRBV28 with TRBJ1-3; the D is unclear. Germline-derived CDR1 and CDR2 are MDHEN and SYDVKM. The V end lost 7 bases, the J end lost 7 bases, and 8 bases lay between the germline ends. The CDR3 totals 11 residues. The CDR3 protein is CASTAGNTIYF. For the CDR3, the DNA is TGTGCCAGCACCGCGGGGAACACCATATATTTT.

This clone appeared a few times. Additional DNA sequences in this sample encode the identical CDR3. The genes are TRBV19 and TRBJ1-1, with D hard to call. The CDR3 has 12 amino acids. The V gene lost 5 bases and the J gene lost 1 base, with 5 bases spanning the gap. CDR1 is LNHDA and CDR2 is SQIVND in the germline V gene (reference sequence). The DNA of the CDR3 is TGTGCCAGTAGTGTCTGGAACACTGAAGCTTTCTTT. Translation: CASSVWNTEAFF.

The chain combines TRBV28 with TRBJ1-2; D may be TRBD1 (5 bases). With 6 bases removed from V and 2 bases from J, the gap between germline ends came to 10 bases. Germline CDR1 and CDR2: MDHEN and SYDVKM. CDR3 length: 13 amino acids. CDR3 region: CASRKDKNYGYTF. In DNA form, the CDR3 reads TGTGCCAGCAGAAAGGACAAAAACTATGGCTACACCTTC.

The rearrangement links TRBV4-3 to TRBJ1-5; D is uncertain. The CDR3 totals 13 residues. Trimming cost V 2 bases and J 11 bases, with 13 bases left between them. Germline lookup yields CDR1 LGHNA and CDR2 YSLEER. For the CDR3, the DNA is TGCGCCAGCAGCCAACATCAGGCCCAGTCCCAGCATTTT. Its translation: CASSQHQAQSQHF.

The V call is TRBV19, the J call TRBJ1-1; possible D gene TRBD1, 6 bases. Germline assignment: CDR1 LNHDA and CDR2 SQIVND (reference sequence). Trimming removed 8 bases from V and 6 bases from J, with 16 bases in between. The CDR3 extends over 13 amino acids. Here the CDR3 reads CASVEGDDPEAFF. For the CDR3, the DNA is TGTGCCAGTGTAGAGGGGGACGATCCTGAAGCTTTCTTT.

The chain joins TRBV6-1 to TRBJ1-2, with D unresolved. CDR3 length: 17 residues. The germline gives CDR1 MNHNS, CDR2 SASEGT. The V gene lost 4 bases and the J gene lost 4 bases, with 22 bases spanning the gap. The DNA of the CDR3 is TGTGCCAGCAGTGGGGCCCCACCTGCAGTCTTTGGCTATGGCTACACCTTC. It translates to CASSGAPPAVFGYGYTF.

This sequence joins TRBV7-2 and TRBJ2-4; 7 nucleotides agree with TRBD2. The CDR3 contains 16 residues. V was clipped by 0 bases and J by 3 bases; unmatched bases: 5. The germline V gene has CDR1 SGHTA and CDR2 FQGNSA. CDR3 bases: TGTGCCAGCAGCTTAGCGGCGGGAGCTGGCAAAAACATTCAGTACTTC. Its translation: CASSLAAGAGKNIQYF.

The chain employs TRBV7-9 and TRBJ1-2; TRBD1 might be the D (5 bases). The CDR3 spans 12 residues. Trimming cost V 1 base and J 8 bases, with 8 bases left between them. In germline, CDR1 is SEHNR, CDR2 FQNEAQ (reference sequence). The chain's CDR3 is CASSLEGEGYTF. CDR3 nucleotide sequence: TGTGCCAGCAGCTTAGAAGGGGAAGGCTACACCTTC.

This clone was found once. The J gene is TRBJ1-1, the V gene TRBV28; 11 bases align to TRBD1. Looked up from germline, CDR1 is MDHEN and CDR2 is SYDVKM. CDR3 length equals 20 residues. J was trimmed by 0 bases and V by 4 bases; bases with no gene match: 16. In nucleotides, the CDR3 is TGTGCCAGCAGTTCTTGGACAGGGGGCTCGGTTTTTCTTATGAACACTGAAGCTTTCTTT. It codes for CASSSWTGGSVFLMNTEAFF.

The rearrangement joins TRBV5-4 to TRBJ1-1; no reliable D call. Looked up from germline, CDR1 is SGHNT and CDR2 is YYREEE (reference sequence). V was pared by 0 bases and J by 10 bases, with 7 bases between. The CDR3 has 11 amino acids. The CDR3 DNA reads TGTGCCAGCAGCTTGGGGAGACGAGCTTTCTTT. Translation gives CASSLGRRAFF.